A single sample is the source of the 20 T cell receptor beta chains below, sequenced in a study of CXCR3-negative and CXCR3-positive naive CD8 T cells. With UMI labels, 5' RACE was used to prepare the TRB cDNA libraries. TCRdb re-called the 5' RACE reads and gives one entry per CDR3 protein, without DNA. The listing contains approximately 59,000 distinct CDR3 sequences. Whole-study results and caveats: When CXCR3-positive naive cells were set against CXCR3-negative naive cells, the former had more hydrophobic TRB CDR3s.

The antigens these receptors bind are not known. Sequencing used naive CXCR3+ CD8+ T cells from blood. Noted subset: CD45RO-CCR7+CD27+CD95- naive CD8+ T cells expressing CXCR3 (TNR3+). Receptors originate from a human donor in good health. Some clones in this sample may be carry-over from other donors' samples.

The V call is TRBV7-9, the J call TRBJ1-2; the TCRdb call, TRBD1, lacks DNA for checking. The length of the CDR3 is 15 residues. Germline V lookup: CDR1 SEHNR, CDR2 FQNEAQ (reference sequence). The CDR3 spells CASRHPGPEMNGYTF.

The gene calls are TRBV29-1 and TRBJ1-2. CDR1 and CDR2 (germline): SQVTM, ANQGSEA. This CDR3 has 12 residues. The CDR3 sequence: CSAERGDYGYTF. The variable domain in full, completed from reference TRBV29-1 and TRBJ1-2, reads SAVISQKPSRDICQRGTSLTIQCQVDSQVTMMFWYRQQPGQSLTLIATANQGSEATYESGFVIDKFPISRPNLTFSTLTVSNMSPEDSSIYLCSAERGDYGYTFGSGTRLTVV.

The chain joins TRBV19 to TRBJ1-1. CDR3 length equals 13 residues. From germline, CDR1 is LNHDA and CDR2 SQIVND (reference sequence). CDR3 in amino acids: CASSPNSNTEAFF. The variable domain in full, with the rest retrieved from reference TRBV19 and TRBJ1-1, is DGGITQSPKYLFRKEGQNVTLSCEQNLNHDAMYWYRQDPGQGLRLIYYSQIVNDFQKGDIAEGYSVSREKKESFPLTVTSAQKNPTAFYLCASSPNSNTEAFFGQGTRLTVV.

The genes are TRBV7-8 and TRBJ1-5; checking the TCRdb D call of TRBD1 is not possible without DNA. This CDR3 spans 14 amino acids. CDR1 is SGHVS, CDR2 FQNEAQ, per germline. This CDR3 reads CASSFQGSNQPQHF.

V and J are TRBV19 and TRBJ2-7; TCRdb's D call of TRBD1 is untestable without DNA. The germline V gene encodes CDR1 LNHDA and CDR2 SQIVND (reference sequence). This CDR3 is built from 15 residues. The CDR3 is CASSIGTGLRSEQYF.

This chain links TRBV6-4 with TRBJ2-1; TCRdb's D call of TRBD2 is untestable without DNA. This CDR3 spans 14 amino acids. CDR1 MRHNA and CDR2 SNTAGT come from the germline V gene. CDR3 sequence: CASSDAGTSGEQFF.

V and J are TRBV15 and TRBJ1-5; TCRdb's D call of TRBD1 is untestable without DNA. The CDR3 loop spans 16 amino acids. Germline-derived CDR1 and CDR2 are LNHNV and YYDKDF (reference sequence). The CDR3 loop is CATSRDRGIGNQPQHF.

This chain joins TRBV29-1 and TRBJ2-1. The CDR3 covers 14 residues. The germline V gene has CDR1 SQVTM and CDR2 ANQGSEA. This chain's CDR3 is CSVEPQPLYNEQFF.

The rearrangement uses TRBV29-1 and TRBJ2-1; TCRdb names TRBD2, which stays unverified in the absence of DNA. This CDR3 has 13 residues. Germline CDR1 SQVTM, CDR2 ANQGSEA. CDR3 sequence reads: CSESPGTHNEQFF.

The chain joins TRBV23-1 to TRBJ2-7. TRBV23-1 is identified as an open reading frame with a role that is uncertain. The CDR3 is 13 residues long. The CDR3 protein is CARQLKGYYEQYF.

The chain employs TRBV4-3 and TRBJ2-1. Germline V gives CDR1 LGHNA, CDR2 YSLEER. The CDR3 covers 20 residues. The CDR3 sequence is CASSQDLIRVEAGFGNEQFF.

This chain connects TRBV7-6 to TRBJ1-1; the D call of TRBD1 rests on TCRdb alone, since no DNA is present to check it. The V gene's germline CDR1 is SGHVS and CDR2 FNYEAQ. The CDR3 is 15 amino acids. CDR3: CASSSRRDDEVGAFF.

The chain combines TRBV19 with TRBJ2-1; absent DNA, TCRdb's TRBD2 call cannot be checked. Germline V lookup: CDR1 LNHDA, CDR2 SQIVND (reference sequence). The CDR3 is made up of 17 amino acids. The CDR3 sequence is CASSSSPGLAGGNEQFF. Supplemented by reference TRBV19 and TRBJ2-1, the full variable domain reads DGGITQSPKYLFRKEGQNVTLSCEQNLNHDAMYWYRQDPGQGLRLIYYSQIVNDFQKGDIAEGYSVSREKKESFPLTVTSAQKNPTAFYLCASSSSPGLAGGNEQFFGPGTRLTVL.

The chain joins TRBV28 to TRBJ2-7. CDR1 is MDHEN and CDR2 is SYDVKM in the germline V gene. This CDR3 has 12 residues. The CDR3 reads CASSFWGEEQYF.

The rearrangement uses TRBV15 and TRBJ2-1; TCRdb's assignment of TRBD1 cannot be checked, as there is no DNA. There are 16 residues in the CDR3. Germline V gene lookup returns CDR1 LNHNV and CDR2 YYDKDF (reference sequence). The CDR3 region is CATSRDRGGRRNEQFF.

The chain employs TRBV7-9 and TRBJ2-7; TCRdb's D gene call, TRBD1, goes unchecked for lack of DNA. The CDR3 is 18 amino acids. CDR1 and CDR2 (germline): SEHNR, FQNEAQ (reference sequence). CDR3 sequence reads: CASSFPLGGALALGEQYF. Complete variable domain (other parts from reference TRBV7-9 and TRBJ2-7): DTGVSQNPRHKITKRGQNVTFRCDPISEHNRLYWYRQTLGQGPEFLTYFQNEAQLEKSRLLSDRFSAERPKGSFSTLEIQRTEQGDSAMYLCASSFPLGGALALGEQYFGPGTRLTVT.

The rearrangement uses TRBV12-3 or TRBV12-4 and TRBJ1-1. The CDR3 is 13 amino acids. The CDR3 protein is CASSLSETTEAFF.

CDR3 loop: CASSVVQGGAEQFF. J is TRBJ2-1 and V is TRBV9; TCRdb returns TRBD1, unconfirmable since there is no DNA. The CDR3 totals 14 residues. Germline CDR1 reads SGDLS; CDR2 reads YYNGEE.

The J gene is TRBJ2-1, the V gene TRBV7-9; without DNA, the TCRdb call of TRBD1 cannot be checked. This CDR3 contains 15 residues. Germline CDR1 reads SEHNR; CDR2 reads FQNEAQ (reference sequence). CDR3 amino acids: CASRERNPLQGFLFF.

The chain is built from TRBV7-8 and TRBJ2-3; the TRBD2 assignment by TCRdb is unverifiable without DNA. From germline, CDR1 is SGHVS and CDR2 FQNEAQ. The CDR3 has 15 residues. CDR3 in amino acids: CASSYGLAPTDTQYF.